Below are 17 T cell receptor beta chains sequenced from a single sample in a study of blood T cell repertoires in COVID-19. Using immunoSEQ multiplex PCR, the repertoire was profiled, and TCRdb retains in-frame clones only, with some absent. In the table there are 200,000 to 300,000 clones, approximately 90% of which are singletons. The sequenced sample consisted of PBMCs or T cells enriched from blood (not recorded which). These receptors all stem from a woman in her twenties or thirties who had recovered from COVID-19.

This chain uses TRBV11-3 with TRBJ1-3; D is unresolved. There are 18 residues in the CDR3. Deletions cut 6 bases from V and 0 bases from J, with 21 bases between. From germline, CDR1 is SGHNT and CDR2 YENEEA. The CDR3 region has the DNA TGTGCCAGCAGAACCCGGACTTTCGTTCGAACCTCTGGAAACACCATATATTTT. Its translation is CASRTRTFVRTSGNTIYF.

The CDR3 region has the DNA TGTGCCAGCAGTTTAGGAACCGGGGACAGGGCGAGGAATGAGCAGTTCTTC. It translates to CASSLGTGDRARNEQFF. The chain combines TRBV28 with TRBJ2-1; 9 bases agree with TRBD1. V lost 2 bases and J lost 7; bases outside the gene matches: 12. The CDR3 runs to 17 residues. In germline, CDR1 is MDHEN, CDR2 SYDVKM.

In DNA, the CDR3 is TGCAGCGTTGGCGGGACTAACTATGGCTACACCTTC. Its protein is CSVGGTNYGYTF. The gene calls are TRBV29-1 and TRBJ1-2; no firm D call. Germline CDR1 and CDR2: SQVTM and ANQGSEA. Trimming took 4 bases from V and 0 from J, leaving 6 bases between them. The CDR3 runs 12 residues.

The genes are TRBV5-8 and TRBJ2-2; a weak D match, TRBD1 (6 bases). V was clipped by 2 bases and J by 3 bases, with 11 bases between them. Germline CDR1 SGHTS, CDR2 YDEGEE. The CDR3 loop spans 15 amino acids. The CDR3 nucleotides are TGTGCCAGCAGCTTTCCCCCAGGGGACACCGGGGAGCTGTTTTTT. Its protein is CASSFPPGDTGELFF. The full variable domain, its missing parts supplied by reference TRBV5-8 and TRBJ2-2, is EAGVTQSPTHLIKTRGQQATLRCSPISGHTSVYWYQQALGLGLQFLLWYDEGEERNRGNFPPRFSGRQFPNYSSELNVNALELEDSALYLCASSFPPGDTGELFFGEGSRLTVL.

A single count supports this clone. V is TRBV13 and J is TRBJ1-1; TRBD1 might be the D (5 bases). V lost 5 bases and J lost 0, with 13 bases in between. The germline V gene has CDR1 PRHDT and CDR2 FYEKMQ (reference sequence). The CDR3 totals 15 residues. The chain's CDR3 is CASSNLRAMNTEAFF. The CDR3 DNA is TGTGCCAGCAGCAACCTCAGGGCCATGAACACTGAAGCTTTCTTT.

V gene TRBV29-1 combines with J gene TRBJ1-1, with TRBD1 identical over 9 bases. The CDR3 contains 14 residues. The germline V gene encodes CDR1 SQVTM and CDR2 ANQGSEA. The trim removed 4 bases at V and 2 bases at J, leaving 5 bases unmatched. CDR3 in DNA: TGCAGCGTTGGAGGGGACAGGGCTAACACTGAAGCTTTCTTT. Translating gives CSVGGDRANTEAFF.

The chain couples TRBV30 to TRBJ2-7; D remains ambiguous. Germline V gene data show CDR1 as GTSNPN and CDR2 as SVGIG (reference sequence). With 1 base removed from V and 4 bases from J, the gap between germline ends came to 5 bases. CDR3 length equals 11 residues. CDR3 residues: CAWSETYEQYF. The CDR3 DNA sequence: TGTGCCTGGAGTGAGACATACGAGCAGTACTTC. Together with reference TRBV30 and TRBJ2-7, the CDR3 gives the full variable domain: SQTIHQWPATLVQPVGSPLSLECTVEGTSNPNLYWYRQAAGRGLQLLFYSVGIGQISSEVPQNLSASRPQDRQFILSSKKLLLSDSGFYLCAWSETYEQYFGPGTRLTVT.

The rearrangement joins TRBV15 to TRBJ1-5, with D tentatively TRBD1 (5 bases). Trimming left V 5 bases short and J 3 bases short, with 8 bases between. Germline-derived CDR1 and CDR2 are LNHNV and YYDKDF (reference sequence). The CDR3 runs 13 residues. DNA for the CDR3: TGTGCCACCAGCGGGGACTTCAATCAGCCCCAGCATTTT. This translates into CATSGDFNQPQHF.

This clone was observed a single time. V usage is TRBV10-2 and J usage is TRBJ2-5; 11 bases match TRBD2. Germline V lookup: CDR1 WSHSY, CDR2 SAAADI. The CDR3 extends over 15 amino acids. V shed 8 bases and J 5 bases; nucleotides not matched to a gene: 10. The CDR3 DNA reads as TGCGCCAGCCAGACTAGCGGGGAATATAGCGAGACCCAGTACTTC. This encodes CASQTSGEYSETQYF.

V and J are TRBV15 and TRBJ1-3, with a weak D call TRBD1 (5 bases). This CDR3 is 17 amino acids long. Trimming pared 0 bases from V and 0 bases from J, leaving 12 bases between. Germline V lookup: CDR1 LNHNV, CDR2 YYDKDF (reference sequence). CDR3 loop: CATSRDKGSFSGNTIYF. The CDR3 bases are TGTGCCACCAGCAGAGATAAGGGGTCCTTCTCTGGAAACACCATATATTTT.

This clone was recorded only once. The V gene is TRBV28, the J gene TRBJ2-1; maybe TRBD2 (5 bases). Per the germline V gene, CDR1 is MDHEN and CDR2 is SYDVKM. With 6 bases removed from V and 15 bases from J, the gap between germline ends came to 18 bases. The CDR3 is 12 residues long. The CDR3 DNA sequence: TGTGCCAGCAGCGCACGTCTAGCTCGAAGGTTCTTC. Residues: CASSARLARRFF.

The chain recombines TRBV7-3 with TRBJ2-3; TRBD2 matches at 9 bases. Per the germline V gene, CDR1 is SGHTA and CDR2 is FQGTGA. With 5 bases clipped from V and 4 bases from J, the junction kept 10 bases outside the gene matches. CDR3 length: 16 amino acids. The chain's CDR3 is CASSPGAGGVSDTQYF. The CDR3 DNA reads as TGTGCCAGCAGCCCAGGGGCGGGAGGGGTATCAGATACGCAGTATTTT.

The chain has TRBV2 and TRBJ2-1, with D tentatively TRBD2 (6 bases). V gave up 7 bases and J gave up 2 bases, with 12 bases separating them. The CDR3 loop spans 14 amino acids. Per germline, CDR1 SNHLY and CDR2 FYNNEI. CDR3 amino acids: CASIGGTAYNEQFF. The CDR3 nucleotides read TGTGCCAGCATCGGCGGGACGGCCTACAATGAGCAGTTCTTC. Supplemented by reference TRBV2 and TRBJ2-1, the full variable domain reads EPEVTQTPSHQVTQMGQEVILRCVPISNHLYFYWYRQILGQKVEFLVSFYNNEISEKSEIFDDQFSVERPDGSNFTLKIRSTKLEDSAMYFCASIGGTAYNEQFFGPGTRLTVL.

This chain joins TRBV19 and TRBJ1-5; 10 bases are shared with TRBD1. With 7 bases clipped from V and 7 bases from J, the junction kept 7 bases outside the gene matches. Germline lookup yields CDR1 LNHDA and CDR2 SQIVND (reference sequence). The CDR3 extends over 14 amino acids. DNA of the CDR3: TGTGCCAGTACTAAGACAGGGGGCGACCAGCCCCAGCATTTT. Its protein is CASTKTGGDQPQHF. Filled out from reference TRBV19 and TRBJ1-5, the complete variable domain reads DGGITQSPKYLFRKEGQNVTLSCEQNLNHDAMYWYRQDPGQGLRLIYYSQIVNDFQKGDIAEGYSVSREKKESFPLTVTSAQKNPTAFYLCASTKTGGDQPQHFGDGTRLSIL.

This clone was recorded once. The chain uses TRBV28 and TRBJ1-4, with 11 bases identical to TRBD1. The CDR3 extends over 17 amino acids. J gave up 0 bases and V 11 bases, and 11 bases lay outside the gene matches. Per the germline V gene, CDR1 is MDHEN and CDR2 is SYDVKM. CDR3 residues: CAVPGTGGRATNEKLFF. CDR3 in DNA: TGTGCCGTCCCCGGGACAGGGGGTAGAGCAACTAATGAAAAACTGTTTTTT.

The rearrangement uses TRBV5-1 and TRBJ2-1, with 9 positions matching TRBD1. V was clipped by 4 bases and J by 5 bases; unmatched bases: 7. Germline V gene lookup returns CDR1 SGHRS and CDR2 YFSETQ. The CDR3 contains 15 residues. The CDR3 is CASSLTTGGNNEQFF. The DNA for the CDR3 is TGCGCCAGCAGCCTGACGACAGGGGGAAACAATGAGCAGTTCTTC. Full variable domain (missing parts from reference TRBV5-1 and TRBJ2-1): KAGVTQTPRYLIKTRGQQVTLSCSPISGHRSVSWYQQTPGQGLQFLFEYFSETQRNKGNFPGRFSGRQFSNSRSEMNVSTLELGDSALYLCASSLTTGGNNEQFFGPGTRLTVL.

The chain carries TRBV3-1 (or the pseudogene TRBV3-2) and TRBJ1-2; D gene uncertain. This CDR3 contains 12 residues. V lost 1 base and J 5 bases, leaving 5 bases between the germline ends. Per the germline V gene, CDR1 is LGHDT and CDR2 is YNNKEL (reference sequence). CDR3 in DNA: TGTGCCAGCAGCCAAGCTACTTATGGCTACACCTTC. This encodes CASSQATYGYTF.